Below are 11 T cell receptor beta chains sequenced from a single sample in a study of human T cells and chemical hapten exposure. Each CDR3 protein gets one entry after TCRdb re-called the RACE reads with MiXCR. This table has 100,000 or so distinct CDR3 sequences, approximately 36% appearing once. The time point is: patch test 3, about 24 weeks after DPC sensitization. Treatment noted: therapeutic diphenylcyclopropenone sensitization with weekly scalp DPC. Sequencing used whole blood, obtained in connection with sensitization to the hapten diphenylcyclopropenone (DPC). These receptors originate from a man aged 35-49 years with alopecia areata. Some clones in this sample may be carry-over from other donors' samples.

The rearrangement joins TRBV12-3 or TRBV12-4 to TRBJ2-1; maybe TRBD1 (5 bases). CDR3 size: 14 residues. Trimming took 7 bases from V and 0 from J, leaving 10 bases between them. CDR3 DNA: TGTGCCAGCAATACAGGACCCTCCTACAATGAGCAGTTCTTC. This gives the protein CASNTGPSYNEQFF.

The chain carries TRBV27 and TRBJ2-7, with TRBD2 matching 7 bases. Trimming took 9 bases from V and 1 from J; bases not matched to a gene: 12. Germline V gene lookup returns CDR1 MNHEY and CDR2 SMNVEV (reference sequence). The CDR3 extends over 15 amino acids. The CDR3 loop reads CASGGGASGSYEQYV. DNA of the CDR3: TGTGCCAGTGGGGGAGGGGCTAGCGGTTCCTACGAGCAGTACGTC.

This clonotype was counted at least ten times. The rearrangement joins TRBV29-1 to TRBJ2-1; 8 nucleotides align to TRBD2. CDR1 is SQVTM, CDR2 ANQGSEA, per germline. V shed 7 bases, J shed 7 bases, and the junction held 12 bases outside the gene matches. The CDR3 length is 14 residues. The CDR3 spells CSAVGLLAGNEQFF. CDR3 coding DNA: TGCAGCGCCGTGGGACTTTTAGCGGGGAATGAGCAGTTCTTC.

CDR3 residues: CASSQGQGGYGYTF. The CDR3 DNA follows: TGTGCCAGCAGCCAAGGACAGGGTGGCTATGGCTACACCTTC. This chain uses TRBV3-1 with TRBJ1-2, with 7 bases that match TRBD1. J gave up 4 bases and V 1 base, and 3 bases lay outside the gene matches. The CDR3 has 14 amino acids. Germline assignment: CDR1 LGHDT and CDR2 YNNKEL (reference sequence).

The genes are TRBV27 and TRBJ2-1, with D tentatively TRBD1 (6 bases). The CDR3 spans 15 residues. CDR1 is MNHEY, CDR2 SMNVEV, per germline (reference sequence). The V gene lost 5 bases and the J gene lost 9 bases, with 20 bases spanning the gap. CDR3 DNA: TGTGCCAGCAGTCCCTGGGCAGCAGGGGCCCCTGAGCAGTTCTTC. It yields the protein CASSPWAAGAPEQFF.

This clonotype was picked up many times. The genes are TRBV7-2 and TRBJ2-3; 9 bases are a match to TRBD2. The germline CDR1 and CDR2 sequences are SGHTA and FQGNSA. The CDR3 runs to 16 residues. J lost 6 bases, V lost 4 bases, and 11 bases had no gene match. As DNA, the CDR3 is TGTGCCAGCAGCTCCTCTGGCGGGGGGGGCAGCGATACGCAGTATTTT. Its protein is CASSSSGGGGSDTQYF. Drawing the rest from reference TRBV7-2 and TRBJ2-3, the complete variable domain is GAGVSQSPSNKVTEKGKDVELRCDPISGHTALYWYRQSLGQGLEFLIYFQGNSAPDKSGLPSDRFSAERTGGSVSTLTIQRTQQEDSAVYLCASSSSGGGGSDTQYFGPGTRLTVL.

The chain recombines TRBV28 with TRBJ2-7; TRBD2 matches at 10 bases. The germline gives CDR1 MDHEN, CDR2 SYDVKM. The CDR3 sequence is 15 residues long. The V and J ends lost 3 bases and 1 base, in that order; junction bases with no gene match: 3. The CDR3 DNA reads TGTGCCAGCAGTTTCACTAGCGGGGCGTCCTACGAGCAGTACTTC. This codes for CASSFTSGASYEQYF.

V is TRBV11-2 and J is TRBJ2-1; either TRBD1 or TRBD2 may supply D (5 bases each). The V end lost 7 bases, the J end lost 6 bases, and 22 bases lay between the germline ends. Germline V gene data show CDR1 as SGHAT and CDR2 as FQNNGV. This CDR3 is 16 amino acids long. CDR3 residues: CASTPRGGWGVNEQFF. Written as DNA, the CDR3 is TGTGCCAGCACCCCCCGGGGCGGTTGGGGTGTCAATGAGCAGTTCTTC.

V usage is TRBV6-5 and J usage is TRBJ2-1; D may match TRBD1 or TRBD2 (5 bases each). Germline V gene data show CDR1 as MNHEY and CDR2 as SVGAGI. The CDR3 runs 16 residues. V dropped 1 base and J dropped 2 bases, with 12 bases sitting between them. CDR3 region: CASSYFGASTYNEQFF. CDR3 DNA sequence: TGTGCCAGCAGTTACTTCGGGGCCTCCACCTACAATGAGCAGTTCTTC.

The V gene is TRBV7-9, the J gene TRBJ2-2; a weak D match, TRBD2 (6 bases). Trimming pared 5 bases from V and 3 bases from J, leaving 16 bases between. The length of the CDR3 is 16 residues. Germline assignment: CDR1 SEHNR and CDR2 FQNEAQ (reference sequence). CDR3 region: CASSQKRVRYTGELFF. The CDR3 DNA is TGTGCCAGCAGCCAAAAGCGGGTTCGGTACACCGGGGAGCTGTTTTTT.

The table lists this clonotype with a few counts. V usage is TRBV5-5 and J usage is TRBJ2-5, with D possibly matching TRBD2 (5 bases). V was shortened by 0 bases and J by 9 bases, with 18 bases between the two germline ends. This CDR3 has 15 residues. The V gene's germline CDR1 is SGHKS and CDR2 YYEKEE (reference sequence). As DNA, the CDR3 is TGTGCCAGCAGCTTGGCCACTAAGGGTATCGGGGCCCAGTACTTC. It translates to CASSLATKGIGAQYF.